This TCR beta chain originates from a study of breast tumors, draining lymph nodes, adjacent tissues. Breast cancer patients provided tissue from their axillary draining lymph nodes. The study's findings and limits: Most tumor T cells seemingly derive from lymph node, then expand in tumor. Tumor TCR diversity was below lymph nodes but above nontumor tissue. Luminal-like breast cancer showed significantly greater tumor-nontumor repertoire similarity than basal-like breast cancer did.

Germline lookup yields CDR1 SGHAT and CDR2 FQNNGV. The V segment lost 0 bases and the J segment 13 bases; nucleotides outside the gene matches: 8. The CDR3 is 14 amino acids. There are many counts of this clonotype. Its antigen remains unidentified. TCRdb re-called the multiplex PCR reads through MiXCR, storing one row per CDR3 protein. The sample records approximately 230,000 distinct CDR3 sequences, around 34% being singletons. Sequenced: axillary lymph node tissue. The chain couples TRBV11-2 to TRBJ2-3, with 9 bases aligning to TRBD2. This TCR came from a female donor with breast cancer. Some clones in this sample may be carry-over from other donors' samples. The DNA of the CDR3 is TGTGCCAGCAGCTTAGATGACGCCGGGACTAGCAAGTATTTT. It is translated as CASSLDDAGTSKYF.